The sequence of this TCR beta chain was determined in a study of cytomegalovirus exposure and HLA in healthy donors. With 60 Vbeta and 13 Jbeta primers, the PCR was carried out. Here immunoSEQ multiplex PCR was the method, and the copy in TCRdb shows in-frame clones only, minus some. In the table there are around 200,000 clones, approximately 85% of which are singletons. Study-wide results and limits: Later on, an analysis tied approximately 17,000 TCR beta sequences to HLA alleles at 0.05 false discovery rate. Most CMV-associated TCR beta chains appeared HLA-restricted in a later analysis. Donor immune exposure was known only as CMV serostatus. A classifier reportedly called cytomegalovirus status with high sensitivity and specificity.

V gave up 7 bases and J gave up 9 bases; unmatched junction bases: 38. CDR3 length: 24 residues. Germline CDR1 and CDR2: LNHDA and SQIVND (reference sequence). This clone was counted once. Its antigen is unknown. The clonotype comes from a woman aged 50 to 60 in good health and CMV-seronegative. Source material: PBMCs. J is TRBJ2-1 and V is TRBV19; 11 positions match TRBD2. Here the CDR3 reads CASTSWSRDNKGLAGPGGEVEQFF. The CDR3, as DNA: TGTGCCAGTACTTCCTGGTCCCGGGACAATAAAGGACTAGCGGGCCCCGGGGGAGAGGTTGAGCAGTTCTTC.